These 9 T cell receptor beta chains were sequenced from one sample in a study of T cell repertoires in cytomegalovirus infection. A single record per CDR3 protein comes from TCRdb applying MiXCR to the reads. This table holds around 800,000 distinct CDR3 sequences, over 25% found once. These receptors have no known antigen. The sequences come from cultured CD8+ T cells from PBMCs, collected from culture after CMV antigen stimulation. These receptors originate from a human donor in good health (CMV status not recorded). Some clones in this sample may be carry-over from other donors' samples.

This sequence joins TRBV19 and TRBJ1-1; possible D gene TRBD1, 6 bases. Trimming cost V 7 bases and J 1 base, with 16 bases left between them. Germline V gene data show CDR1 as LNHDA and CDR2 as SQIVND (reference sequence). This CDR3 contains 15 residues. The CDR3 spells CASTGQWKRNTEAFF. The CDR3 DNA reads TGTGCCAGTACCGGACAGTGGAAAAGGAACACTGAAGCTTTCTTT.

This chain joins TRBV28 and TRBJ2-6; tentative D call: TRBD1 (5 bases). Germline assignment: CDR1 MDHEN and CDR2 SYDVKM. CDR3 length equals 15 residues. The germline V and J ends were trimmed by 4 bases and 2 bases, with 9 bases remaining between them. The CDR3: CASSSGHAGANVLTF. In nucleotides, the CDR3 is TGTGCCAGCAGTTCCGGACACGCTGGGGCCAACGTCCTGACTTTC.

This clonotype was counted many times. This chain uses TRBV7-6 with TRBJ2-3; 10 nucleotides agree with TRBD2. V lost 5 bases, J lost 6 bases, and 11 bases stayed unmatched. This CDR3 contains 16 residues. CDR1 and CDR2 from the germline V gene are SGHVS and FNYEAQ. In DNA, the CDR3 is TGTGCCAGCAGCGACGAAGGAGCGGGGGGGCGGGATACGCAGTATTTT. Translation: CASSDEGAGGRDTQYF. Using reference TRBV7-6 and TRBJ2-3 for the parts outside the CDR3, the full variable domain is GAGVSQSPRYKVTKRGQDVALRCDPISGHVSLYWYRQALGQGPEFLTYFNYEAQQDKSGLPNDRFSAERPEGSISTLTIQRTEQRDSAMYRCASSDEGAGGRDTQYFGPGTRLTVL.

The chain joins TRBV6-1 to TRBJ2-7; 8 positions agree with TRBD1. The germline V gene encodes CDR1 MNHNS and CDR2 SASEGT. After removal of 4 bases from V and 6 bases from J, the junction contained 11 bases not matched to a gene. This CDR3 is built from 15 residues. In nucleotides, the CDR3 is TGTGCCAGCAGTGGGACAGGGCCTACATTTCGCGAGCAGTACGTC. Residues: CASSGTGPTFREQYV.

This clonotype was seen only a few times. The chain carries TRBV12-3 or TRBV12-4 and TRBJ1-5, with 12 bases lining up with TRBD1. V lost 1 base and J lost 3; bases outside the gene matches: 1. The CDR3 has 16 residues. The CDR3 DNA follows: TGTGCCAGCAGTTTAGGGGACAGGGGGCTCAATCAGCCCCAGCATTTT. Its protein product is CASSLGDRGLNQPQHF.

V and J are TRBV9 and TRBJ2-7; 7 bases fit TRBD1. The trim removed 3 bases at V and 6 bases at J, leaving 6 bases unmatched. This CDR3 is 13 amino acids long. Per germline, CDR1 SGDLS and CDR2 YYNGEE. CDR3 region: CASSAGTDGEQYV. The CDR3 DNA reads as TGTGCCAGCAGCGCGGGGACAGATGGCGAGCAGTACGTC.

This clonotype has just a few counts. The chain joins TRBV19 to TRBJ1-5; D is perhaps TRBD1 (6 bases). Trimming cost V 4 bases and J 3 bases, with 13 bases left between them. The length of the CDR3 is 15 residues. Germline V lookup: CDR1 LNHDA, CDR2 SQIVND (reference sequence). The CDR3 protein is CASSKGRGHNQPQHF. DNA for the CDR3: TGTGCCAGTAGTAAGGGGCGGGGGCACAATCAGCCCCAGCATTTT.

This clonotype was detected ten times or more. V and J are TRBV7-2 and TRBJ1-2; 12 bases are a match to TRBD1. The CDR3 sequence is 15 residues long. J gave up 3 bases and V 4 bases, and 3 bases lay outside the gene matches. From germline, CDR1 is SGHTA and CDR2 FQGNSA. This CDR3 is CASSSGQGADYGYTF. For the CDR3, the DNA is TGTGCCAGCAGCTCGGGACAGGGGGCAGACTATGGCTACACCTTC. Variable domain in full (rest from reference TRBV7-2 and TRBJ1-2): GAGVSQSPSNKVTEKGKDVELRCDPISGHTALYWYRQSLGQGLEFLIYFQGNSAPDKSGLPSDRFSAERTGGSVSTLTIQRTQQEDSAVYLCASSSGQGADYGYTFGSGTRLTVV.

This clonotype was seen more than once but under ten times. In nucleotides, the CDR3 is TGTGCCAGCAGCTTCGTGGGGAAAAACAATGAGCAGTTCTTC. Translation gives CASSFVGKNNEQFF. This chain uses TRBV7-9 with TRBJ2-1; no clear D. Germline CDR1 and CDR2: SEHNR and FQNEAQ (reference sequence). The CDR3 runs to 14 residues. Trimming shortened V by 3 bases and J by 5 bases, and 11 bases separated the two germline ends. Full variable domain (remainder filled in from reference TRBV7-9 and TRBJ2-1): DTGVSQNPRHKITKRGQNVTFRCDPISEHNRLYWYRQTLGQGPEFLTYFQNEAQLEKSRLLSDRFSAERPKGSFSTLEIQRTEQGDSAMYLCASSFVGKNNEQFFGPGTRLTVL.